This T cell receptor (beta chain) was recovered during a study of CD8+ T cells in alopecia areata. Background on the study: Oral tofacitinib, 5 to 10 mg twice daily, was given in an open-label trial.

The germline V and J ends were trimmed by 6 bases and 2 bases, with 10 bases remaining between them. The germline V gene encodes CDR1 MNHEY and CDR2 SVGAGI. The CDR3 spans 13 residues. Alopecia areata patients provided lesional scalp punch biopsies and peripheral blood, both collected for the study. This clone was seen a handful of times. The antigen is not known. cDNA reverse transcribed from extracted RNA served as the sequencing template. The repertoire was sequenced with immunoSEQ multiplex PCR; TCRdb's copy has only in-frame clones and lacks some. Here the sample spans about 97,000 clones, 41% being singletons. Overall study results and limits: Possibly because of HLA-related factors, TCR sharing was less clear across patients than in mice. The study also sequences resident alphabeta T cells of normal skin in scalp samples.

This receptor was identified in a human donor with alopecia areata. Source material: CD4+ T cells sorted from blood. The chain couples TRBV6-5 to TRBJ1-2; D not certain. The CDR3 here is CASRPSKNYGYTF. The DNA for the CDR3 is TGTGCCAGCAGGCCCAGCAAGAACTATGGCTACACCTTC.